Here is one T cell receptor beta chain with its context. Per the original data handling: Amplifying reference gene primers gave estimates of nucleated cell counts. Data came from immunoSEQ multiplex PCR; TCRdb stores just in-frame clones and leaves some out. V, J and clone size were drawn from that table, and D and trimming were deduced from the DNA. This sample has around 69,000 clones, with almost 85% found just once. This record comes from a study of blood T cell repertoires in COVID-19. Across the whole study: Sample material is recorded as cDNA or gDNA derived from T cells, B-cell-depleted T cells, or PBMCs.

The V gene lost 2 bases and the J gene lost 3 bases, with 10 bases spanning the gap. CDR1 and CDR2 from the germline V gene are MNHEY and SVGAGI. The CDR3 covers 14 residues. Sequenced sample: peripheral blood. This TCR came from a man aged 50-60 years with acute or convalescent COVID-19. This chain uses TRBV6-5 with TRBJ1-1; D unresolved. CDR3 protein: CASSYSSGYTEAFF. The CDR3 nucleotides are TGTGCCAGCAGTTACAGTAGCGGATACACTGAAGCTTTCTTT.